This T cell receptor beta chain was documented in a study of OX40 agonist ivuxolimab in advanced cancers. For the study at large: Cancers in dose escalation were hepatocellular, melanoma, renal cell and head and neck. Age averaged roughly 60 years (range roughly 23 to 79), and more than 80% were male. Partial responses occurred in Three dose-escalation patients, one with hepatocellular carcinoma and two with cutaneous melanoma.

The CDR3 is 18 amino acids. V lost 3 bases and J 2 bases, leaving 23 bases between the germline ends. Germline values: CDR1 LNHDA, CDR2 SQIVND (reference sequence). Excluded were patients having autoimmune disease history or systemic immunosuppression. This clone was seen a single time. Repertoires were generated with immunoSEQ multiplex PCR, while TCRdb's copy carries only in-frame clones and drops some. The table shows about 20,000 clones, with approximately 70% occurring only once. Sample: CD4+ or CD8+ T cells sorted from blood, taken in a trial of the OX40 agonist ivuxolimab. The sequence was obtained from an adult with an advanced solid tumor such as melanoma, head and neck, liver or kidney cancer. The chain links TRBV19 to TRBJ2-7; D is possibly TRBD1 or TRBD2 (6 bases each). CDR3 residues: CASSMGLGGPSMTYEQYF. The CDR3 nucleotides read TGTGCCAGTAGTATGGGCCTGGGGGGCCCGTCTATGACCTACGAGCAGTACTTC.